This T cell receptor beta chain was retrieved from a study of shared clonotypes between healthy human individuals. Using immunoSEQ multiplex PCR, the repertoire was profiled, and TCRdb retains in-frame clones only, with some absent. The sample records some 700,000 clones, roughly 87% being singletons. The CDR3 extends over 14 amino acids. CDR1 and CDR2 (germline): LNHDA, SQIVND (reference sequence). Trimming stripped 2 bases from V and 3 bases from J, with 8 bases between. About this clone: The same CDR3 can be traced to other DNA sequences in this sample.

Sequencing was performed on memory CD8+ T cells from PBMCs. Subset of the sample: CD45RO+ cells pooled with CCR7-negative TemRA cells. The chain is built from TRBV19 and TRBJ1-5; tentative D call: TRBD1 (5 bases). This receptor was taken from a man aged 18 to 29 in good health. Some clones in this sample may be carry-over from other donors' samples. CDR3 region: CASSIRGSNQPQHF. CDR3 nucleotide sequence: TGTGCCAGTAGTATACGGGGGTCCAATCAGCCCCAGCATTTT.